The text below deals with one T cell receptor (beta chain). Original handling: Amplifying reference gene primers gave estimates of nucleated cell counts. The data were produced by immunoSEQ multiplex PCR, yet TCRdb's version contains in-frame clones alone and is incomplete. The V and J calls and clone size are taken from that table; D and trimming were inferred from the DNA. The sample holds about 300,000 clones; 65% to 90% are singletons and the top ten take over 3.5%. The data originate from a study of blood T cell repertoires in COVID-19. This CDR3 is built from 12 residues. The V gene lost 6 bases and the J gene lost 3 bases, with 9 bases spanning the gap. CDR1 and CDR2 from the germline V gene are MNHEY and SVGAGI. Ages ranged from roughly 18 to 95 years, with residence in around 24 US areas. Clinical history as reported by participants underpinned cohort assignment. Before being deemed recovered, Cohort 3 donors had two negative PCRs, clearance, or symptom resolution.

This sequence originates from a man younger than 40 who had recovered from COVID-19. The material sequenced was PBMCs or T cells enriched from blood (not recorded which). The J gene is TRBJ2-7, the V gene TRBV6-5, with D hard to call. The CDR3: CASRPNGYEQYF. For the CDR3, the DNA is TGTGCCAGCAGGCCGAACGGCTACGAGCAGTACTTC.